Below are 16 T cell receptor beta chains sequenced from a single sample in a study of CD8+CD57+ T cells in acquired aplastic anemia. It was patients with CD8+CD57+ cell expansion by flow cytometry who were chosen for sequencing. TCR beta VDJ and CDR3 profiling used genomic DNA as template. From the reads, TCRdb called clonotypes with MiXCR, one entry per CDR3 protein. The sample lists roughly 180,000 distinct CDR3 sequences, nearly 50% occurring once. Sequencing was carried out using sorted CD4+, CD8+, or CD8+CD57+ T cells (not recorded which) from PBMCs. The origin of the receptors is a human donor with aplastic anemia.

This rearrangement joins TRBV9 to TRBJ2-3; 7 bases line up with TRBD1. The germline V gene has CDR1 SGDLS and CDR2 YYNGEE. After removal of 3 bases from V and 5 bases from J, the junction contained 9 bases not matched to a gene. This CDR3 is 15 amino acids long. Here the CDR3 DNA reads TGTGCCAGCAGCGGATACGTCGGGGACAGAGATACGCAGTATTTT. Translated, it gives CASSGYVGDRDTQYF. Variable domain in full (rest from reference TRBV9 and TRBJ2-3): DSGVTQTPKHLITATGQRVTLRCSPRSGDLSVYWYQQSLDQGLQFLIQYYNGEERAKGNILERFSAQQFPDLHSELNLSSLELGDSALYFCASSGYVGDRDTQYFGPGTRLTVL.

The rearrangement links TRBV20-1 to TRBJ2-7; D is undetermined. This CDR3 contains 14 residues. Trimming took 6 bases from V and 1 from J, leaving 16 bases between them. Germline loops: CDR1 DFQATT, CDR2 SNEGSKA (reference sequence). The CDR3 here is CSANHGETSYEQYF. CDR3 nucleotides: TGCAGTGCCAACCACGGCGAAACATCCTACGAGCAGTACTTC.

This rearrangement joins TRBV24-1 to TRBJ2-1; D unclear. The CDR3 loop spans 13 amino acids. V was shortened by 0 bases and J by 6 bases, with 5 bases between the two germline ends. The germline CDR1 and CDR2 sequences are KGHDR and SFDVKD. CDR3 DNA sequence: TGTGCCACCAGTGATTTGGGGTCCAATGAGCAGTTCTTC. This codes for CATSDLGSNEQFF.

Only one count was recorded for this clonotype. The chain links TRBV9 to TRBJ2-3, with D possibly matching TRBD2 (6 bases). This CDR3 comprises 15 residues. CDR1 is SGDLS, CDR2 YYNGEE, per germline. V lost 4 bases and J 3 bases, leaving 15 bases between the germline ends. This CDR3 is CASSLTGDETDTQYF. The CDR3 DNA sequence: TGTGCCAGCAGCCTGACGGGGGATGAAACAGATACGCAGTATTTT.

A single count supports this clonotype. This CDR3 is missing its conserved last phenylalanine or tryptophan, likely due to a read error. The chain combines TRBV12-3 or TRBV12-4 with TRBJ2-5, with TRBD1 matching 7 bases. V lost 3 bases to trimming and J lost 4 bases; unmatched junction nucleotides: 20. This CDR3 spans 19 amino acids. Written as DNA, the CDR3 is TGTGCCAGCAGTTTCTCACGGGTCTCCGGGACAGAGCTTGTAGAGACCCAGTACCTC. Translated, it gives CASSFSRVSGTELVETQYL.

This clonotype is a singleton in its sample. This sequence joins TRBV19 and TRBJ2-7; a weak D match, TRBD2 (5 bases). Germline loops: CDR1 LNHDA, CDR2 SQIVND (reference sequence). Trimming took 3 bases from V and 6 from J, leaving 12 bases between them. This CDR3 contains 13 residues. Here the CDR3 reads CASSMIGSGEQYF. The CDR3 DNA follows: TGTGCCAGTAGTATGATAGGGAGCGGCGAGCAGTACTTC. Supplemented by reference TRBV19 and TRBJ2-7, the full variable domain reads DGGITQSPKYLFRKEGQNVTLSCEQNLNHDAMYWYRQDPGQGLRLIYYSQIVNDFQKGDIAEGYSVSREKKESFPLTVTSAQKNPTAFYLCASSMIGSGEQYFGPGTRLTVT.

This clonotype was detected many times. The CDR3 loop is CSATGGSANEKLFF. The DNA of the CDR3 is TGCAGTGCTACAGGGGGCTCGGCTAATGAAAAACTGTTTTTT. The chain employs TRBV20-1 and TRBJ1-4; 8 bases are a match to TRBD1. Germline CDR1 is DFQATT and CDR2 is SNEGSKA (reference sequence). After removal of 4 bases from V and 3 bases from J, the junction contained 4 bases not matched to a gene. The CDR3 covers 14 residues.

This clonotype showed up just a few times. The chain joins TRBV24-1 to TRBJ1-3; D call uncertain. This CDR3 is built from 13 residues. V was clipped by 10 bases and J by 3 bases, with 12 bases between them. Germline CDR1 KGHDR, CDR2 SFDVKD. The CDR3, as DNA: TGTGCCACTTCGGAGGTAAATGGAAACACCATATATTTT. The encoded protein is CATSEVNGNTIYF.

This clonotype has only a few counts. The chain is built from TRBV2 and TRBJ1-1; the D is unclear. V lost 1 base and J 10 bases, leaving 16 bases between the germline ends. This CDR3 is built from 14 residues. Germline V lookup: CDR1 SNHLY, CDR2 FYNNEI. Here the CDR3 reads CASSEGRGAGGAFF. DNA for the CDR3: TGTGCCAGCAGTGAAGGTCGGGGAGCCGGAGGAGCTTTCTTT.

The V and J genes are TRBV20-1 and TRBJ1-1; D unclear. The CDR3 has 13 residues. The germline V gene has CDR1 DFQATT and CDR2 SNEGSKA (reference sequence). The ends were cut back, 4 bases at V and 1 base at J, with 10 bases in the middle. In DNA, the CDR3 is TGCAGTGCTACTAGGACGGCGAACACTGAAGCTTTCTTT. Its protein product is CSATRTANTEAFF.

Details on this clonotype: One end of the junction varies from germline; a read error may be responsible. The V and J genes are TRBV7-3 and TRBJ1-5; tentatively, D is TRBD1 (6 bases). Per germline, CDR1 SGHTA and CDR2 FQGTGA. The CDR3 consists of 15 residues. The CDR3 bases are TGTGCCAGCAGCATAACAGGGTCCCCCAATCAGCCCCAGCATTTT. Its translation: CASSITGSPNQPQHF.

This clonotype was found many times. The chain recombines TRBV6-1 with TRBJ2-5; 7 nucleotides match TRBD2. CDR1 MNHNS and CDR2 SASEGT come from the germline V gene. V gave up 4 bases and J gave up 8 bases; unmatched junction bases: 7. The CDR3 has 13 amino acids. CDR3 in DNA: TGTGCCAGCAGTGGCGAATCGGGAGGTACCCAGTACTTC. This sequence encodes CASSGESGGTQYF.

The genes are TRBV12-3 or TRBV12-4 and TRBJ2-7; TRBD2 aligns across 7 bases. The CDR3 covers 14 residues. Trimming took 6 bases from V and 3 from J; bases not matched to a gene: 8. CDR3 residues: CASSFGGGGYEQYF. DNA for the CDR3: TGTGCCAGCAGCTTCGGCGGCGGGGGCTACGAGCAGTACTTC.

This clonotype was recorded many times. The chain is built from TRBV10-2 and TRBJ1-1; D is unclear. The germline V gene has CDR1 WSHSY and CDR2 SAAADI. V lost 4 bases to trimming and J lost 4 bases, with 10 bases between them. CDR3 length: 13 residues. CDR3 protein: CASSAEGSTEAFF. DNA of the CDR3: TGCGCCAGCAGTGCCGAGGGCAGCACTGAAGCTTTCTTT.

CDR3 sequence (DNA): TGTGCCAGTAGGGACGACTCTGGAAACACCATATATTTT. Its protein product is CASRDDSGNTIYF. The chain couples TRBV19 to TRBJ1-3; D is undetermined. V lost 6 bases and J lost 0, with 6 bases in between. The CDR3 covers 13 residues. Germline values: CDR1 LNHDA, CDR2 SQIVND (reference sequence). The full variable domain, rest sourced from reference TRBV19 and TRBJ1-3, is DGGITQSPKYLFRKEGQNVTLSCEQNLNHDAMYWYRQDPGQGLRLIYYSQIVNDFQKGDIAEGYSVSREKKESFPLTVTSAQKNPTAFYLCASRDDSGNTIYFGEGSWLTVV.

The V gene is TRBV30, the J gene TRBJ1-6; the match to TRBD1 covers 8 bases. The CDR3 length is 13 residues. V gave up 4 bases and J gave up 10 bases; unmatched junction bases: 6. Germline-derived CDR1 and CDR2 are GTSNPN and SVGIG (reference sequence). The CDR3 bases are TGTGCCTGGAATGTACAGGGGGGCTCACCCCTCCACTTT. Its protein is CAWNVQGGSPLHF.